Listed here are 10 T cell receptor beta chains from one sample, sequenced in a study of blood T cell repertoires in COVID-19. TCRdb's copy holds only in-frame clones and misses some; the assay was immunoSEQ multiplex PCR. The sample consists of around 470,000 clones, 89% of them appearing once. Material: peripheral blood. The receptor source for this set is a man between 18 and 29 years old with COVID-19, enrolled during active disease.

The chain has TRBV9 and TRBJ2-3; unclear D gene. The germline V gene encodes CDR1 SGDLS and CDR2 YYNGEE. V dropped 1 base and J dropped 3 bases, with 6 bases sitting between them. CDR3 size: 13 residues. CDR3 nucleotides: TGTGCCAGCAGCGTATATCGGACAGATACGCAGTATTTT. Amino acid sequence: CASSVYRTDTQYF. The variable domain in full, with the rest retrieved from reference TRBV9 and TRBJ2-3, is DSGVTQTPKHLITATGQRVTLRCSPRSGDLSVYWYQQSLDQGLQFLIQYYNGEERAKGNILERFSAQQFPDLHSELNLSSLELGDSALYFCASSVYRTDTQYFGPGTRLTVL.

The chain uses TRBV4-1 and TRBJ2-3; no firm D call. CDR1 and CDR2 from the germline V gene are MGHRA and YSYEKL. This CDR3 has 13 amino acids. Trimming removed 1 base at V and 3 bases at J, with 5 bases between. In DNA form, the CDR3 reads TGCGCCAGCAGCCAAGCAGATACAGATACGCAGTATTTT. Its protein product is CASSQADTDTQYF.

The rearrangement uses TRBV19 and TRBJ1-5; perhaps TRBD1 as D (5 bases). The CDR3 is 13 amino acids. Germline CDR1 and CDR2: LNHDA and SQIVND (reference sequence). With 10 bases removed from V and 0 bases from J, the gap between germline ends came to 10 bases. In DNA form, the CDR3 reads TGTGCCACAGGGCTAAATAGCAATCAGCCCCAGCATTTT. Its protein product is CATGLNSNQPQHF.

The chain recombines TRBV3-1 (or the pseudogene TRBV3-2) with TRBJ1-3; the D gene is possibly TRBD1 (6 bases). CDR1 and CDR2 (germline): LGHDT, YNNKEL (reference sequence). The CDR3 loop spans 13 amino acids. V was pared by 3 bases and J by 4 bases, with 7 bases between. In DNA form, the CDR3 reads TGTGCCAGCAGCCATGACAGGGGAAACACCATATATTTT. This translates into CASSHDRGNTIYF.

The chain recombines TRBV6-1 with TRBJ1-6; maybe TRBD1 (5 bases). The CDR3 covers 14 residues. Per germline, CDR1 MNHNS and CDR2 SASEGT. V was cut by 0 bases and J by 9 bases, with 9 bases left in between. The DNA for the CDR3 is TGTGCCAGCAGTGAAGCGCTGGGGGGTTCACCCCTCCACTTT. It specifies CASSEALGGSPLHF.

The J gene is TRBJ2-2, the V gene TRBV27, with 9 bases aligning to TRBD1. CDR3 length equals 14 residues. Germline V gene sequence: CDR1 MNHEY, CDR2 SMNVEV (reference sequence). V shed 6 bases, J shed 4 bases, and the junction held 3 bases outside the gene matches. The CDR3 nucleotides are TGTGCCAGCAGGGGGACAGGGACCACCGGGGAGCTGTTTTTT. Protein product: CASRGTGTTGELFF.

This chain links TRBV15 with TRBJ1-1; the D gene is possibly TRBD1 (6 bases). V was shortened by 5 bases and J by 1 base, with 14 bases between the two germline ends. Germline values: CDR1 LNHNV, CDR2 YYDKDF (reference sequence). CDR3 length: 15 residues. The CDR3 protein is CATSASRGGNTEAFF. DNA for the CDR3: TGTGCCACCAGCGCATCGAGGGGGGGGAACACTGAAGCTTTCTTT.

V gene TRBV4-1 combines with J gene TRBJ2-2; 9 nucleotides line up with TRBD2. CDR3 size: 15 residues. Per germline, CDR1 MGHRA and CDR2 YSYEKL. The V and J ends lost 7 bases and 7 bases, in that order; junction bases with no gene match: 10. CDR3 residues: CASTWREGRGGELFF. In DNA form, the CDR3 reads TGCGCCAGCACGTGGCGGGAGGGCCGTGGCGGGGAGCTGTTTTTT.

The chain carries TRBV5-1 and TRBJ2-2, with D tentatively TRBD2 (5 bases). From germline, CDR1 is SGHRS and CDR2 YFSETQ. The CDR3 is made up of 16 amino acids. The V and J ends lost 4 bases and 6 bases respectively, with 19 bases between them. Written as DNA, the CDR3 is TGCGCCAGCAGCACGGACCGCGCGACTACCGCCGGGGAGCTGTTTTTT. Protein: CASSTDRATTAGELFF. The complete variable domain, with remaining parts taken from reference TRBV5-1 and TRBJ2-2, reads KAGVTQTPRYLIKTRGQQVTLSCSPISGHRSVSWYQQTPGQGLQFLFEYFSETQRNKGNFPGRFSGRQFSNSRSEMNVSTLELGDSALYLCASSTDRATTAGELFFGEGSRLTVL.

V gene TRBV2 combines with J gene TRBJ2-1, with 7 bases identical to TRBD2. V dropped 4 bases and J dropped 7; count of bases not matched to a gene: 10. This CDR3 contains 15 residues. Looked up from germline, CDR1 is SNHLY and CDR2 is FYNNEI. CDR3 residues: CASSVDGGTLNEQFF. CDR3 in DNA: TGTGCCAGCAGTGTCGACGGGGGGACGTTAAATGAGCAGTTCTTC.